The 9 T cell receptor beta chains below all came from one sample that was sequenced in a study of blood T cell repertoires in COVID-19. The method was immunoSEQ multiplex PCR; TCRdb's version includes in-frame clones alone and lacks a portion of them. The data contain under 350,000 clones, approximately 83% of them singletons. Sequenced sample: PBMCs or T cells enriched from blood (not recorded which). These receptors were obtained from a woman aged 40 to 50 with acute COVID-19.

The sample holds a few counts of this clone. The chain is built from TRBV3-1 (or the pseudogene TRBV3-2) and TRBJ1-2; no reliable D call. This CDR3 contains 13 residues. Trimming stripped 4 bases from V and 4 bases from J, with 10 bases between. Germline V lookup: CDR1 LGHDT, CDR2 YNNKEL (reference sequence). The CDR3 coding sequence is TGTGCCAGCAGCCCGACACCGAGCTATGGCTACACCTTC. As protein: CASSPTPSYGYTF.

The chain uses TRBV7-9 and TRBJ2-7; 8 positions agree with TRBD1. Germline-derived CDR1 and CDR2 are SEHNR and FQNEAQ (reference sequence). There are 14 residues in the CDR3. Trimming took 5 bases from V and 4 from J; bases not matched to a gene: 7. The CDR3 DNA follows: TGTGCCAGCAGCCCCCCGACAGGGGTGTACGAGCAGTACTTC. It translates to CASSPPTGVYEQYF.

The rearrangement links TRBV19 to TRBJ1-1; D unresolved. Germline V lookup: CDR1 LNHDA, CDR2 SQIVND (reference sequence). The CDR3 is 13 amino acids. V lost 7 bases and J lost 4, with 13 bases in between. The CDR3 nucleotides are TGTGCCAGTATAGGAGTATATGGCACTGAAGCTTTCTTT. It encodes CASIGVYGTEAFF.

In this sample, this clone turned up once. The chain recombines TRBV27 with TRBJ1-6; 9 bases agree with TRBD1. The germline V gene has CDR1 MNHEY and CDR2 SMNVEV (reference sequence). This CDR3 spans 15 amino acids. V dropped 6 bases and J dropped 6; count of bases not matched to a gene: 6. The CDR3 is CASSLADRGNSPLHF. For the CDR3, the DNA is TGTGCCAGCAGCCTGGCGGACAGGGGTAATTCACCCCTCCACTTT.

The V and J genes are TRBV5-8 and TRBJ1-4; no clear D. The CDR3 is 17 amino acids. CDR1 is SGHTS, CDR2 YDEGEE, per germline. With 3 bases removed from V and 0 bases from J, the gap between germline ends came to 15 bases. DNA of the CDR3: TGTGCCAGCAGCTCCACGGGGTTTGTCACAACTAATGAAAAACTGTTTTTT. Translated, it gives CASSSTGFVTTNEKLFF.

This chain connects TRBV19 to TRBJ1-1; no clear D gene. Germline-derived CDR1 and CDR2 are LNHDA and SQIVND (reference sequence). This CDR3 has 13 residues. Trimming took off 5 bases at V and 1 base at J, with 8 bases between the two ends. This CDR3 is CASSYSRNTEAFF. The CDR3 coding sequence is TGTGCCAGTAGTTACTCAAGGAACACTGAAGCTTTCTTT.

This chain joins TRBV18 and TRBJ1-1; TRBD1 is a possible D gene (5 bases). This CDR3 comprises 18 residues. The germline CDR1 and CDR2 sequences are KGHSH and LQKENI. V lost 1 base, J lost 0 bases, and 18 bases lay in between. As DNA, the CDR3 is TGTGCCAGCTCACCACAGACCCAGGGCCAAGGGATGAACACTGAAGCTTTCTTT. This sequence encodes CASSPQTQGQGMNTEAFF.

This chain joins TRBV24-1 and TRBJ2-7; 9 nucleotides match TRBD1. The germline CDR1 and CDR2 sequences are KGHDR and SFDVKD. CDR3 length: 15 amino acids. V was pared by 4 bases and J by 4 bases, with 7 bases of the junction left unmatched. Written as DNA, the CDR3 is TGTGCCACCAGTGACGGGGGGACAGGGCAATACGAGCAGTACTTC. As protein: CATSDGGTGQYEQYF.

The genes are TRBV2 and TRBJ2-3, with no clear D. Germline assignment: CDR1 SNHLY and CDR2 FYNNEI. Trimming removed 9 bases at V and 6 bases at J, with 13 bases between. There are 12 residues in the CDR3. CDR3 in amino acids: CASSFLFDTQYF. In DNA form, the CDR3 reads TGTGCCAGTTCGTTCTTGTTCGATACGCAGTATTTT.